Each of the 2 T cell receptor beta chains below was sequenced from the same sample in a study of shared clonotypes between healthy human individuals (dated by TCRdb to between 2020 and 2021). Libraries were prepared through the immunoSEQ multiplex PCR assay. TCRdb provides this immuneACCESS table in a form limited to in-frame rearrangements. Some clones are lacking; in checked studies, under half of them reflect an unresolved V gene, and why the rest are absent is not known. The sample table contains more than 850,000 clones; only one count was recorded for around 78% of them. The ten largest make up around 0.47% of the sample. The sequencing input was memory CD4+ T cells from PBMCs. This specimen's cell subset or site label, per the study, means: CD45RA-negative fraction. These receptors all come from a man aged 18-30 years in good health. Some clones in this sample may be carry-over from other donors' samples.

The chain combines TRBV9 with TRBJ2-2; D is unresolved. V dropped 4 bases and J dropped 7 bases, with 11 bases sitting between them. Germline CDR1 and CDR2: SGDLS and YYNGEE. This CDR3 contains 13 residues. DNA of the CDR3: TGTGCCAGCAGCCACGGGCTAGGCGGGGAGCTGTTTTTT. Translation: CASSHGLGGELFF.

The DNA for the CDR3 is TGCGCCAGCAGCCCCGGACTAGCGGAGACGATTTACAATGAGCAGTTCTTC. Translated: CASSPGLAETIYNEQFF. The chain is built from TRBV4-1 and TRBJ2-1; 10 bases are a match to TRBD2. Looked up from germline, CDR1 is MGHRA and CDR2 is YSYEKL. CDR3 length equals 17 residues. The J segment lost 4 bases and the V segment lost 4 bases, leaving 10 bases of the junction unmatched.